These 15 T cell receptor beta chains originate from one sample sequenced in a study of T cell repertoires in cytomegalovirus infection. TCRdb re-called the reads through MiXCR, storing one row per CDR3 protein. The sample yields 480,000 or so distinct CDR3 sequences, around 10% seen once. Material for sequencing was PBMCs. These receptors originate from a human donor in good health (CMV status not recorded). Some clones in this sample may be carry-over from other donors' samples.

In its sample, this clonotype was seen many times. The V and J genes are TRBV7-8 and TRBJ1-3; 7 nucleotides agree with TRBD1. V lost 5 bases to trimming and J lost 0 bases; unmatched junction nucleotides: 7. Germline CDR1 is SGHVS and CDR2 is FQNEAQ. The CDR3 spans 16 residues. CDR3 amino acids: CASSVWDRSSGNTIYF. CDR3 in DNA: TGTGCCAGCAGCGTCTGGGACAGAAGCTCTGGAAACACCATATATTTT.

Ten or more counts support this clonotype. The chain employs TRBV7-9 and TRBJ1-5; TRBD1 is a possible D gene (6 bases). The germline CDR1 and CDR2 sequences are SEHNR and FQNEAQ (reference sequence). The V end lost 3 bases, the J end lost 0 bases, and 12 bases lay between the germline ends. The CDR3 has 16 amino acids. The DNA for the CDR3 is TGTGCCAGCAGCTTGAACAGGGAAAATAGCAATCAGCCCCAGCATTTT. Its translation: CASSLNRENSNQPQHF.

This clonotype was seen at least ten times. The rearrangement links TRBV7-6 to TRBJ2-5, with TRBD2 matching 13 bases. Germline V lookup: CDR1 SGHVS, CDR2 FNYEAQ. Trimming took 1 base from V and 2 from J; bases not matched to a gene: 4. The CDR3 extends over 17 amino acids. The CDR3: CASSLGLAGGLQETQYF. The CDR3 coding sequence is TGTGCCAGCAGCTTAGGACTAGCGGGGGGCCTACAAGAGACCCAGTACTTC.

The genes are TRBV11-2 and TRBJ2-2, with D hard to call. This CDR3 has 15 residues. Germline assignment: CDR1 SGHAT and CDR2 FQNNGV. The V gene lost 3 bases and the J gene lost 6 bases, with 14 bases spanning the gap. The CDR3 nucleotides read TGTGCCAGCAGCTTGTTTCCCAAAGGCGCCGGGGAGCTGTTTTTT. The encoded protein is CASSLFPKGAGELFF.

A few counts support this clonotype. This chain connects TRBV5-1 to TRBJ2-2; D perhaps matches TRBD2 (5 bases). The CDR3 spans 16 residues. With 3 bases removed from V and 4 bases from J, the gap between germline ends came to 16 bases. Germline V gives CDR1 SGHRS, CDR2 YFSETQ. Here the CDR3 DNA reads TGCGCCAGCAGCTCCATCCGGGGTAGCGCCACCGGGGAGCTGTTTTTT. It codes for CASSSIRGSATGELFF.

The chain joins TRBV11-2 to TRBJ1-2; no clear D gene. The V end was cut by 5 bases, the J end by 6 bases, with 13 bases between. CDR3 length: 13 residues. Germline V lookup: CDR1 SGHAT, CDR2 FQNNGV. In nucleotides, the CDR3 is TGTGCCAGCAGCCATATTACAGCGGATGGCTACACCTTC. Protein sequence: CASSHITADGYTF.

This clonotype was observed at least ten times. The genes are TRBV11-3 and TRBJ1-1; D not certain. In germline, CDR1 is SGHNT, CDR2 YENEEA. Between the trimmed V and J ends, which lost 4 bases and 0 bases, there was a span of 6 bases. The CDR3 is 13 amino acids. CDR3 in amino acids: CASSYDLNTEAFF. The CDR3 DNA follows: TGTGCCAGCAGCTATGACCTGAACACTGAAGCTTTCTTT.

In this sample, this clonotype turned up many times. The chain joins TRBV4-1 to TRBJ1-4, with TRBD1 identical over 9 bases. Germline-derived CDR1 and CDR2 are MGHRA and YSYEKL. J was trimmed by 7 bases and V by 0 bases; bases with no gene match: 9. This CDR3 is 17 amino acids long. CDR3 nucleotide sequence: TGCGCCAGCAGCCAAGAATACACGGGACAGGGCCGTGAAAAACTGTTTTTT. Protein product: CASSQEYTGQGREKLFF.

This clonotype was found many times. The CDR3 loop is CASSYLRGLAGAEETQYF. The DNA for the CDR3 is TGTGCCAGCAGTTATTTGAGAGGACTAGCGGGGGCCGAAGAGACCCAGTACTTC. This chain links TRBV6-2 or TRBV6-3 with TRBJ2-5, with 13 positions matching TRBD2. The CDR3 is made up of 18 amino acids. The J segment lost 3 bases and the V segment lost 3 bases, leaving 10 bases of the junction unmatched. Germline-derived CDR1 and CDR2 are MNHEY and SVGEGT.

A few counts support this clonotype. The chain is built from TRBV5-5 and TRBJ1-2; 7 nucleotides agree with TRBD1. J lost 4 bases, V lost 1 base, and 10 bases had no gene match. CDR3 size: 16 residues. In germline, CDR1 is SGHKS, CDR2 YYEKEE (reference sequence). CDR3 DNA sequence: TGTGCCAGCAGCTTGTTGGGGTCGACAGGGATCTATGGCTACACCTTC. This gives the protein CASSLLGSTGIYGYTF.

This clonotype was observed many times. The rearrangement links TRBV27 to TRBJ2-6; D may match TRBD1 or TRBD2 (5 bases each). The V and J ends lost 10 bases and 12 bases respectively, with 22 bases between them. CDR1 is MNHEY, CDR2 SMNVEV, per germline (reference sequence). The CDR3 totals 14 residues. CDR3 in DNA: TGTGCCACTCTTCTAACGGGGCAGACAACCGTCCTGACTTTC. It is translated as CATLLTGQTTVLTF.

This sequence joins TRBV6-1 and TRBJ2-7; 8 bases line up with TRBD1. The CDR3 consists of 14 residues. V lost 10 bases and J lost 6; bases outside the gene matches: 14. Germline V CDR1 and CDR2: MNHNS, SASEGT. The CDR3 bases are TGTGCCACCTCCGGGACAGGAGGTGTCGGCGAGCAGTACTTC. Its protein product is CATSGTGGVGEQYF.

The chain has TRBV19 and TRBJ1-2, with 9 bases aligning to TRBD1. The germline V gene encodes CDR1 LNHDA and CDR2 SQIVND (reference sequence). V shed 0 bases and J 4 bases; nucleotides not matched to a gene: 9. CDR3 length equals 17 residues. For the CDR3, the DNA is TGTGCCAGTAGTATAGATGTTGTGGGACAGGGAATCTATGGCTACACCTTC. Amino acids: CASSIDVVGQGIYGYTF.

This clonotype was picked up many times. The chain couples TRBV19 to TRBJ2-2; D might be TRBD1 (5 bases). The germline V gene has CDR1 LNHDA and CDR2 SQIVND (reference sequence). Deletions cut 1 base from V and 1 base from J, with 13 bases between. This CDR3 has 17 residues. The CDR3 region has the DNA TGTGCCAGTAGTATAGTTCAGGGCCCCTGGAACACCGGGGAGCTGTTTTTT. This codes for CASSIVQGPWNTGELFF.

This clonotype appeared many times. The V call is TRBV27, the J call TRBJ1-5; no clear D gene. V lost 0 bases to trimming and J lost 7 bases, with 10 bases between them. The CDR3 consists of 14 residues. Germline assignment: CDR1 MNHEY and CDR2 SMNVEV (reference sequence). This chain's CDR3 is CASSLSGKGQPQHF. The CDR3 DNA is TGTGCCAGCAGTTTATCGGGGAAAGGGCAGCCCCAGCATTTT.